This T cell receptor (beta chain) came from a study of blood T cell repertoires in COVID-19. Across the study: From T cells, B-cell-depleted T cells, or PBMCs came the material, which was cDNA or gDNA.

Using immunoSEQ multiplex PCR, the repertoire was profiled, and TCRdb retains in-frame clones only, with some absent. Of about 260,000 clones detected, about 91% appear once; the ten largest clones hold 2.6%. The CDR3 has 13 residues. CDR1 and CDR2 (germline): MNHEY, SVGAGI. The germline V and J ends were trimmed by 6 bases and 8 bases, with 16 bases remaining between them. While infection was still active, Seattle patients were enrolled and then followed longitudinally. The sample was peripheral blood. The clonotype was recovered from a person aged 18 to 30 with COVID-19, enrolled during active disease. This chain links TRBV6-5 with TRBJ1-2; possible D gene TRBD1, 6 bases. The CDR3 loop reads CASRSRGAQGYTF. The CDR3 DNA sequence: TGTGCCAGCAGATCACGGGGGGCGCAAGGCTACACCTTC.